The present T cell receptor beta chain was sequenced within a study of human T cells and chemical hapten exposure. About the study: Slight differences in pooled library volume were the main source of varying TCR yields across samples. Findings of the study overall: Expanded TCR sets contained significantly more large CDR3 similarity clusters than controls.

Note on this clonotype: Its antigen is not known.

Each CDR3 protein is one row after TCRdb ran MiXCR on the RACE reads. The sample records about 300,000 distinct CDR3 sequences, over 5% being singletons. This CDR3 spans 16 amino acids. Trimming pared 3 bases from V and 1 base from J, leaving 15 bases between. As to time point: pre-sensitization, week 0. Indicated treatment: therapeutic diphenylcyclopropenone sensitization with weekly scalp DPC. V is TRBV12-3 or TRBV12-4 and J is TRBJ1-1; D is unresolved. This TCR was sampled from a woman aged 18-29 years with alopecia areata. Some clones in this sample may be carry-over from other donors' samples. The sequenced sample was whole blood, obtained in connection with sensitization to the hapten diphenylcyclopropenone (DPC). CDR3 DNA: TGTGCCAGCAGTTTTTCGTGGGGAATTGGGAACACTGAAGCTTTCTTT. Amino acid sequence: CASSFSWGIGNTEAFF.